The entry below gives a single T cell receptor (beta chain) sequence along with its context. Its cognate antigen is unknown. The study isolated at least 6 million PBMCs from each sample. The data belong to a study of blood T cells in healthy people across ages. General study findings and limits: The study found TCR beta diversity correlated strongly with naive T cell percentage.

It was with a sample-barcoded 5' primer and a J-beta primer mix that a second PCR of about 7 to 12 cycles was run. Each of the cDNA molecules was tagged by a template-switch adaptor with 12 random nucleotides. Each CDR3 protein gets one entry after TCRdb re-called the 5' RACE reads with MiXCR. The repertoire holds more than 800,000 distinct CDR3 sequences, under 30% seen once, with 15% to 20% in the top ten. Germline V CDR1 and CDR2: MNHEY, SVGEGT. The CDR3 consists of 16 residues. V was clipped by 3 bases and J by 4 bases; unmatched bases: 8. The sample consisted of blood. This receptor was identified in a woman at least 80 years old in good health. The chain employs TRBV6-2 or TRBV6-3 and TRBJ2-1; TRBD2 agrees at 8 bases. The CDR3 loop is CASSYLGGARYNEQFF. Written as DNA, the CDR3 is TGTGCCAGCAGTTATCTCGGGGGGGCCAGATACAATGAGCAGTTCTTC.